Below, 17 T cell receptor beta chains from the same sample are listed, as sequenced in a study of post-analysis software for immune sequencing data. Study conclusions and caveats: The study found TRBV5-6, TRBV5-1 and TRBV20-1 among five TRBV segments more frequent in patients than controls.

The library was made from cDNA and included unique molecular identifiers. TCRdb itself ran the PCR reads through MiXCR, one entry per CDR3 protein. The data hold approximately 660,000 distinct CDR3 sequences, with roughly three fifths observed a single time. Their target antigens are unknown. The specimen sequenced was blood. All receptors come from a girl aged 2 to 9 with multiple sclerosis.

This clonotype was found many times. This chain links TRBV4-2 with TRBJ2-1; 7 bases are a match to TRBD2. This CDR3 has 15 residues. The V gene end was trimmed by 0 bases and the J gene end by 6 bases; junction bases not matched to a gene: 5. Germline loops: CDR1 LGHNA, CDR2 YNFKEQ. DNA of the CDR3: TGTGCCAGCAGCCAAGAATGGGCTAGCGGCAATGAGCAGTTCTTC. This encodes CASSQEWASGNEQFF.

This chain links TRBV20-1 with TRBJ2-5, with D possibly being TRBD2 (6 bases). The germline gives CDR1 DFQATT, CDR2 SNEGSKA (reference sequence). The ends were cut back, 0 bases at V and 1 base at J, with 12 bases in the middle. This CDR3 comprises 15 residues. CDR3 residues: CSARDGRSVQETQYF. CDR3 nucleotide sequence: TGCAGTGCTAGAGATGGGAGGAGCGTCCAAGAGACCCAGTACTTC.

The chain joins TRBV20-1 to TRBJ1-5, with no clear D. This CDR3 has 13 amino acids. Trimming removed 4 bases at V and 7 bases at J, with 14 bases between. CDR1 is DFQATT, CDR2 SNEGSKA, per germline (reference sequence). CDR3 DNA: TGCAGTGCTACTGAGGAGGGAAGCCAGCCCCAGCATTTT. Protein product: CSATEEGSQPQHF.

This chain connects TRBV6-4 to TRBJ2-7, with a tentative D call TRBD1 (6 bases). Trimming stripped 8 bases from V and 1 base from J, with 18 bases between. This CDR3 spans 15 amino acids. Germline CDR1 is MRHNA and CDR2 is SNTAGT. The CDR3 coding sequence is TGTGCCAGCTCCTTTACTAGGGGGAGATCCTACGAGCAGTACTTC. Translation gives CASSFTRGRSYEQYF.

The DNA for the CDR3 is TGTGCCAGCAGCTTAGAAGGGTGGAACTACGAGCAGTACTTC. This sequence encodes CASSLEGWNYEQYF. The V and J genes are TRBV7-9 and TRBJ2-7, with D hard to call. The length of the CDR3 is 14 residues. Germline V gives CDR1 SEHNR, CDR2 FQNEAQ (reference sequence). V was pared by 1 base and J by 3 bases, with 10 bases between. The complete variable domain, with remaining parts taken from reference TRBV7-9 and TRBJ2-7, reads DTGVSQNPRHKITKRGQNVTFRCDPISEHNRLYWYRQTLGQGPEFLTYFQNEAQLEKSRLLSDRFSAERPKGSFSTLEIQRTEQGDSAMYLCASSLEGWNYEQYFGPGTRLTVT.

The CDR3 spells CASSPGTGFTYEQYF. Here the CDR3 DNA reads TGCGCCAGCAGCCCCGGGACGGGGTTTACCTACGAGCAGTACTTC. This chain joins TRBV4-1 and TRBJ2-7; D assignment may be TRBD1 or TRBD2 (5 bases each). CDR3 length equals 15 residues. V dropped 4 bases and J dropped 2 bases, with 15 bases sitting between them. Germline-derived CDR1 and CDR2 are MGHRA and YSYEKL.

The chain links TRBV2 to TRBJ1-2; 7 nucleotides match TRBD1. Trimming removed 3 bases from V and 4 bases from J; junction bases left unmatched: 8. The CDR3 loop spans 15 amino acids. Germline loops: CDR1 SNHLY, CDR2 FYNNEI. The CDR3 loop reads CASSEKTGTGYGYTF. Here the CDR3 DNA reads TGTGCCAGCAGTGAGAAGACAGGGACGGGCTATGGCTACACCTTC.

The chain has TRBV29-1 and TRBJ1-1; a possible D gene is TRBD1 (5 bases). The ends were cut back, 0 bases at V and 4 bases at J, with 12 bases in the middle. CDR1 is SQVTM and CDR2 is ANQGSEA in the germline V gene. The CDR3 has 14 amino acids. The CDR3 DNA reads TGCAGCGTTGAAGATGGGGGTTGGAGCACTGAAGCTTTCTTT. This sequence encodes CSVEDGGWSTEAFF.

This chain joins TRBV7-2 and TRBJ2-3, with D perhaps matching TRBD1 or TRBD2 (5 bases each). Germline CDR1 and CDR2: SGHTA and FQGNSA. With 1 base removed from V and 6 bases from J, the gap between germline ends came to 17 bases. The CDR3 sequence is 16 residues long. The CDR3 sequence: CASSLGGGGVGDTQYF. For the CDR3, the DNA is TGTGCCAGCAGCTTAGGAGGTGGGGGTGTCGGCGATACGCAGTATTTT.

This chain links TRBV7-2 with TRBJ2-6; no firm D call. The germline gives CDR1 SGHTA, CDR2 FQGNSA. V lost 3 bases to trimming and J lost 10 bases, with 16 bases between them. The CDR3 is 15 amino acids. This CDR3 reads CASSFFGPGPNVLTF. The CDR3 DNA reads TGTGCCAGCAGCTTTTTCGGACCAGGACCAAACGTCCTGACTTTC.

This chain joins TRBV5-1 and TRBJ1-5; D gene uncertain. V dropped 0 bases and J dropped 2 bases, with 15 bases sitting between them. This CDR3 is built from 17 residues. CDR1 and CDR2 from the germline V gene are SGHRS and YFSETQ. DNA of the CDR3: TGCGCCAGCAGCTTGGTCCCTCTAGCAGGAGGCAATCAGCCCCAGCATTTT. It encodes CASSLVPLAGGNQPQHF.

This sequence joins TRBV7-9 and TRBJ1-2; TRBD1 agrees at 7 bases. With V trimmed by 2 bases and J by 3 bases, 3 bases remained unmatched. There are 14 residues in the CDR3. Germline CDR1 is SEHNR and CDR2 is FQNEAQ (reference sequence). In DNA, the CDR3 is TGTGCCAGCAGCTTAAAGACAGGGCACTATGGCTACACCTTC. Translating gives CASSLKTGHYGYTF.

The chain combines TRBV5-6 with TRBJ2-2; D is possibly TRBD2 (6 bases). CDR1 and CDR2 (germline): SGHDT, YYEEEE. V gave up 3 bases and J gave up 3 bases, with 12 bases separating them. The CDR3 totals 15 residues. CDR3 sequence reads: CASSSVGGDTGELFF. The CDR3 DNA reads as TGTGCCAGCAGCTCCGTGGGGGGAGACACCGGGGAGCTGTTTTTT.

The V gene is TRBV7-2, the J gene TRBJ2-1; the D is unclear. Germline V gene sequence: CDR1 SGHTA, CDR2 FQGNSA. The CDR3 has 13 amino acids. V lost 1 base, J lost 5 bases, and 6 bases lay in between. The DNA of the CDR3 is TGTGCCAGCAGCTTAGGCAAGGACAATGAGCAGTTCTTC. This encodes CASSLGKDNEQFF.

This chain connects TRBV5-1 to TRBJ1-6, with D possibly matching TRBD1 (5 bases). Germline assignment: CDR1 SGHRS and CDR2 YFSETQ. V lost 4 bases to trimming and J lost 0 bases, with 14 bases between them. The CDR3 contains 17 residues. The CDR3 here is CASSPGVLSSYNSPLHF. The CDR3, as DNA: TGCGCCAGCAGCCCGGGGGTTCTCAGCTCCTATAATTCACCCCTCCACTTT.

The chain couples TRBV14 to TRBJ2-1, with D hard to call. The CDR3 sequence is 17 residues long. Germline CDR1 SGHDN, CDR2 FVKESK. V shed 0 bases and J shed 0 bases, with 12 bases lying between them. CDR3 bases: TGTGCCAGCAGCCAAGAAGGCGGATTCAGCTCCTACAATGAGCAGTTCTTC. It translates to CASSQEGGFSSYNEQFF.

The chain recombines TRBV27 with TRBJ1-2, with D unresolved. Germline V gene data show CDR1 as MNHEY and CDR2 as SMNVEV (reference sequence). The V gene lost 4 bases and the J gene lost 0 bases, with 9 bases spanning the gap. The CDR3 consists of 14 residues. DNA of the CDR3: TGTGCCAGCAGTTATAGGGCTACTAACTATGGCTACACCTTC. It codes for CASSYRATNYGYTF.